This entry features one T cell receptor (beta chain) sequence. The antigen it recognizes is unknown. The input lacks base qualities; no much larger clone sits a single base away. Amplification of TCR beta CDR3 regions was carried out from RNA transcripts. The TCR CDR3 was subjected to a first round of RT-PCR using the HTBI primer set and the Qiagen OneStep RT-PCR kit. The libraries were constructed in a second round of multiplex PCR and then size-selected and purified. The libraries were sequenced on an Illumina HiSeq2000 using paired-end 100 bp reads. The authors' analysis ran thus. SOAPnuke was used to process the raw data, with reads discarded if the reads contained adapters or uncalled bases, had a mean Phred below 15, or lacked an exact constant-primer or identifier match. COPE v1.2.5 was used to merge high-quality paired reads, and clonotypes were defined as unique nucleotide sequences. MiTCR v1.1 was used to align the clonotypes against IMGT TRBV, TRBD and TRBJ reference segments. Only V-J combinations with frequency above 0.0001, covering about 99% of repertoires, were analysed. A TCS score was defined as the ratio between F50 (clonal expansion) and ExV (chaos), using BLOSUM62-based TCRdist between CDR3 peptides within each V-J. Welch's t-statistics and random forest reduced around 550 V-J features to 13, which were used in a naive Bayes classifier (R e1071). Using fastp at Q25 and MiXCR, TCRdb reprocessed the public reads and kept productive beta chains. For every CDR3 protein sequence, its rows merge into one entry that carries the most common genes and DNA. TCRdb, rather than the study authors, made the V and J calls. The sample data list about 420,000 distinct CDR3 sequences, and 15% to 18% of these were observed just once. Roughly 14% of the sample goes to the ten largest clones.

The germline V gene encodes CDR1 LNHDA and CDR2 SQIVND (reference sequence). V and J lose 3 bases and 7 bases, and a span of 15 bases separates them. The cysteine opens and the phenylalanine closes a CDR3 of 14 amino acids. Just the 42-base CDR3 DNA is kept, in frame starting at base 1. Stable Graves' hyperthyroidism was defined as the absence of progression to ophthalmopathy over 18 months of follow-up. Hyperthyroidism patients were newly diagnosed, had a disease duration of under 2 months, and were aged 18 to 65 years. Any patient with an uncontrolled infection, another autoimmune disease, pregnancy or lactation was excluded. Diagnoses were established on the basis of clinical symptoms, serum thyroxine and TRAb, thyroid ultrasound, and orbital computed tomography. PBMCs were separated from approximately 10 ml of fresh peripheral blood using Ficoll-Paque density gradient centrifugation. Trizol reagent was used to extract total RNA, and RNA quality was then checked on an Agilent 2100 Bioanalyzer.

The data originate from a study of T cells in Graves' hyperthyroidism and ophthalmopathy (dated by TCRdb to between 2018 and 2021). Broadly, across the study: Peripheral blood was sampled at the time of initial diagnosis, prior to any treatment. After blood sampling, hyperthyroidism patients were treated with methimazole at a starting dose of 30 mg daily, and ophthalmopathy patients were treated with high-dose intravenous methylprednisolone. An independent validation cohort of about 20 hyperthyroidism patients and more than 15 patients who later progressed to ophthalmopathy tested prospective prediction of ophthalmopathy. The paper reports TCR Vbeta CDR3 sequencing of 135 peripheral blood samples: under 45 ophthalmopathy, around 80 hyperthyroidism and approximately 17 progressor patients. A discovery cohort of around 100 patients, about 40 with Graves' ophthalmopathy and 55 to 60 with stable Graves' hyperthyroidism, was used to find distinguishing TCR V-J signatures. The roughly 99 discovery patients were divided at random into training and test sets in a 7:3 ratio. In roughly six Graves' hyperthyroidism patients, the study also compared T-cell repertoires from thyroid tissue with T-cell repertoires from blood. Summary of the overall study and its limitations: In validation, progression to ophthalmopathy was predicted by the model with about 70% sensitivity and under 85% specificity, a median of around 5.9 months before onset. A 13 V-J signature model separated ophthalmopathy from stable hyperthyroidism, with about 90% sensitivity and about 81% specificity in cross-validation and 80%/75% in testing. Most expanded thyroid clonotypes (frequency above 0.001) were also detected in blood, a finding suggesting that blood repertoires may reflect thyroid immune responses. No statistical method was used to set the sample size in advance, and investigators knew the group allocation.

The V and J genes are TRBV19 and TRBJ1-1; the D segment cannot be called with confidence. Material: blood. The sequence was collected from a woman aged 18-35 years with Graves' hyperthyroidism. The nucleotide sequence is TGTGCCAGTAGTATTGACGTGGGGAGAATTGAAGCTTTCTTT. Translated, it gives CASSIDVGRIEAFF.